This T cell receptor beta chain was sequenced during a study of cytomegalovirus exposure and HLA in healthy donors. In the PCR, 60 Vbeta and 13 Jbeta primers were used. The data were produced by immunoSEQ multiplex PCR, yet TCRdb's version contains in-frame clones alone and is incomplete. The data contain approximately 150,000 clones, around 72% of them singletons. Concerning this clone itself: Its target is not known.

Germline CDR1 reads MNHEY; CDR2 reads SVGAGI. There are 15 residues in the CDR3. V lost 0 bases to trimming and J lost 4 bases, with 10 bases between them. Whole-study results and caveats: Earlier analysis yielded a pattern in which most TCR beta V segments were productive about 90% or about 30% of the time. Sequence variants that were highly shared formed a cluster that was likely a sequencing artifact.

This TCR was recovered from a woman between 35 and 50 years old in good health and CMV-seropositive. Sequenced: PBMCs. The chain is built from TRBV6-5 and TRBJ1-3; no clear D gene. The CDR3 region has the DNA TGTGCCAGCAGTTACTCGAGGGAGCTAGGAAACACCATATATTTT. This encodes CASSYSRELGNTIYF.